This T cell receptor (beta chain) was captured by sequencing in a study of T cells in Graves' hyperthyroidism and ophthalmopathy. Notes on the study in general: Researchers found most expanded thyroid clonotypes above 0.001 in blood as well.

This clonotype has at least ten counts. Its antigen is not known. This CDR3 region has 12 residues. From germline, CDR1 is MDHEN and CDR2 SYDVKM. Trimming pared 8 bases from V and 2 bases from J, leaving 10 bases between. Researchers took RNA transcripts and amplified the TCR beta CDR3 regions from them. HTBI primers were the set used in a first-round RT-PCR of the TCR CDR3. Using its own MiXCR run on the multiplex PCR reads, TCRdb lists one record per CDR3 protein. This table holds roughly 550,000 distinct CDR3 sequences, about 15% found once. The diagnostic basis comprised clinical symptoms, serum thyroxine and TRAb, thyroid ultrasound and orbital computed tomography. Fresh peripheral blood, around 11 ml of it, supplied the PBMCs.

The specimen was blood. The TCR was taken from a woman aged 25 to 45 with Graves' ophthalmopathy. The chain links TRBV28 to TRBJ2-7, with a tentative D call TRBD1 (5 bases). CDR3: CASQGRAYEQYF. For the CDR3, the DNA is TGTGCCAGCCAGGGCAGGGCCTACGAGCAGTACTTC.